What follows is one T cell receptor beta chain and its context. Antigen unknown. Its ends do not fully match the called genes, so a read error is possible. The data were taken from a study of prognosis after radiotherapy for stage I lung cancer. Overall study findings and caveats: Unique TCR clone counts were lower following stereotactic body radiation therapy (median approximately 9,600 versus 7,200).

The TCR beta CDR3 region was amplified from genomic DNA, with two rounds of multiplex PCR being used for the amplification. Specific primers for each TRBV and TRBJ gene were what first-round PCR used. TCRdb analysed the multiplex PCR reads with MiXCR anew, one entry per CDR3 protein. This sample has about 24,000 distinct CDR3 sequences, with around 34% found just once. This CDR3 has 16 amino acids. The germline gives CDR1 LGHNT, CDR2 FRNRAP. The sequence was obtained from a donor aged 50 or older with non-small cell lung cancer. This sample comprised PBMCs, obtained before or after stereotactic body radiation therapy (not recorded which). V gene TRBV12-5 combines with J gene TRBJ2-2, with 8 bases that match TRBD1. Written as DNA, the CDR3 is TGTGCTAGTGGAATTGCAGGGGGCGCGGTCACCGAGGAGCTGTTTTTT. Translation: CASGIAGGAVTEELFF.